The 8 T cell receptor beta chains presented below share a single source sample, sequenced in a study of blood T cell repertoires in COVID-19. Profiling relied on immunoSEQ multiplex PCR, and the TCRdb table lists in-frame clones only, not all of them. This sample has a few hundred thousand clones; over 75% occur once, and the top ten carry under 2.5%. Sequenced sample: PBMCs or T cells enriched from blood (not recorded which). These receptors were collected from a man in his thirties or forties who had recovered from COVID-19.

The V call is TRBV7-9, the J call TRBJ1-1, with a possible D match to TRBD1 (5 bases). The CDR3 loop spans 13 amino acids. V lost 5 bases to trimming and J lost 3 bases, with 10 bases between them. Per germline, CDR1 SEHNR and CDR2 FQNEAQ (reference sequence). The CDR3 region has the DNA TGTGCCAGCAGCCCGCAGGGATACACTGAAGCTTTCTTT. Translated: CASSPQGYTEAFF.

The chain recombines TRBV7-3 with TRBJ1-2; D remains unclear. This CDR3 is 13 amino acids long. CDR1 is SGHTA and CDR2 is FQGTGA in the germline V gene. V was cut by 4 bases and J by 6 bases, with 12 bases left in between. The CDR3 reads CASSSRSHDGYTF. CDR3 in DNA: TGTGCCAGCAGCTCTAGGTCCCACGATGGCTACACCTTC. Combining the CDR3 with reference TRBV7-3 and TRBJ1-2 gives the whole variable domain GAGVSQTPSNKVTEKGKYVELRCDPISGHTALYWYRQSLGQGPEFLIYFQGTGAADDSGLPNDRFFAVRPEGSVSTLKIQRTERGDSAVYLCASSSRSHDGYTFGSGTRLTVV.

The V call is TRBV6-5, the J call TRBJ2-1; D is unclear. Germline lookup yields CDR1 MNHEY and CDR2 SVGAGI. This CDR3 spans 14 amino acids. V was clipped by 0 bases and J by 6 bases, with 9 bases between them. The CDR3: CASSYSRLGNEQFF. The DNA for the CDR3 is TGTGCCAGCAGTTACTCGAGGCTCGGCAATGAGCAGTTCTTC.

The chain has TRBV30 and TRBJ2-5; 8 bases agree with TRBD2. CDR1 is GTSNPN, CDR2 SVGIG, per germline (reference sequence). The CDR3 loop spans 13 amino acids. V was pared by 0 bases and J by 4 bases, with 1 base of the junction left unmatched. CDR3 loop: CAWSVGGAETQYF. CDR3 nucleotides: TGTGCCTGGAGTGTCGGGGGGGCAGAGACCCAGTACTTC.

The chain employs TRBV4-1 and TRBJ2-3, with 8 bases that match TRBD2. CDR3 length: 18 amino acids. J lost 1 base, V lost 5 bases, and 14 bases had no gene match. CDR1 MGHRA and CDR2 YSYEKL come from the germline V gene. The CDR3 spells CASSNFPRGGRGTDTQYF. The CDR3 nucleotides read TGCGCCAGCAGCAACTTCCCCCGGGGGGGACGGGGCACAGATACGCAGTATTTT.

The V call is TRBV7-2, the J call TRBJ2-5; maybe TRBD1 (5 bases). CDR3 length: 15 residues. V dropped 5 bases and J dropped 4 bases, with 17 bases sitting between them. Per the germline V gene, CDR1 is SGHTA and CDR2 is FQGNSA. DNA of the CDR3: TGTGCCAGCAGCCCCGTTAGAGAGCAGGGAGAGACCCAGTACTTC. It is translated as CASSPVREQGETQYF.

This chain links TRBV9 with TRBJ2-1; D is unclear. V was clipped by 0 bases and J by 5 bases, with 15 bases between them. The CDR3 has 16 residues. Germline CDR1 is SGDLS and CDR2 is YYNGEE. The CDR3 is CASSVEGGQFDNEQFF. The CDR3 DNA sequence: TGTGCCAGCAGCGTAGAAGGTGGGCAATTCGACAATGAGCAGTTCTTC.

The chain links TRBV7-8 to TRBJ1-2; TRBD1 agrees at 7 bases. The V gene end was trimmed by 2 bases and the J gene end by 4 bases; junction bases not matched to a gene: 4. The CDR3 totals 14 residues. CDR1 is SGHVS, CDR2 FQNEAQ, per germline. CDR3 loop: CASSLKGAAYGYTF. The DNA for the CDR3 is TGTGCCAGCAGCTTAAAGGGGGCGGCCTATGGCTACACCTTC.